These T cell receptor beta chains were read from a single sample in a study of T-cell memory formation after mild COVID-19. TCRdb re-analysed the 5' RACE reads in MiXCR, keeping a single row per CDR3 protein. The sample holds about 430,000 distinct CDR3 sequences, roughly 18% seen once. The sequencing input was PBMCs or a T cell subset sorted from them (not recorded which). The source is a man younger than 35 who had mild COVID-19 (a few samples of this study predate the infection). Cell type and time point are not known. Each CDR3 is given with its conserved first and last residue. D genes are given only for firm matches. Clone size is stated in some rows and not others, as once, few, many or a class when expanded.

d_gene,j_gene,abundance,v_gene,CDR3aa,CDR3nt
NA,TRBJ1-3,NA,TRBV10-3,CAIRQGISGNTIYF,TGTGCCATCAGACAAGGAATCTCTGGAAACACCATATATTTT
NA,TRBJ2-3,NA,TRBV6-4,CASSRVVGGLDTQYF,TGTGCCAGCAGTCGCGTTGTGGGGGGGCTCGATACGCAGTATTTT
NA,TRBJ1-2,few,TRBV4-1,CASSPYFGARPNYGYTF,TGCGCCAGCAGCCCATACTTTGGAGCCCGACCTAACTATGGCTACACCTTC
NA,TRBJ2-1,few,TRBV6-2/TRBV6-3,CASSSGGRGARREQFF,TGTGCCAGCAGTTCAGGGGGGAGGGGAGCCCGCAGAGAGCAGTTCTTC
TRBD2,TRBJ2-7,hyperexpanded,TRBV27,CASSQWGGTPYEQYF,TGTGCCAGCAGCCAATGGGGGGGTACGCCCTACGAGCAGTACTTC
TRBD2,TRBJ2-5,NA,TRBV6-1,CASSEGLAVQETQYF,TGTGCCAGCAGTGAAGGACTAGCGGTGCAAGAGACCCAGTACTTC
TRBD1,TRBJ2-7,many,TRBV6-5,CASSSGQVNEFWSYEQYF,TGTGCCAGCAGCTCCGGACAGGTTAACGAATTTTGGTCCTACGAGCAGTACTTC
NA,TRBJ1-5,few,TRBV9,CASSLAGISNQPQHF,TGTGCCAGCAGCCTGGCGGGGATTAGCAATCAGCCCCAGCATTTT
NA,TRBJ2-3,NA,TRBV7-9,CASSTNTPDRWILDTQYF,TGTGCCAGCAGCACCAACACTCCTGACAGGTGGATATTGGATACGCAGTATTTT
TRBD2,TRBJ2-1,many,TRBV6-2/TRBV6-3,CASSYSGGGMTHEQFF,TGTGCCAGCAGTTACTCAGGCGGGGGGATGACGCATGAGCAGTTCTTC
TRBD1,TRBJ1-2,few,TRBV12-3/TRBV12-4,CASRRFGGTGKNYGYTF,TGTGCCAGCAGACGATTCGGTGGGACAGGGAAGAACTATGGCTACACCTTC
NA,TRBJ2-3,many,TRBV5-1,CASSPPRAGGTDTQYF,TGCGCCAGCAGTCCCCCTAGGGCGGGCGGCACAGATACGCAGTATTTT
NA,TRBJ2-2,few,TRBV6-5,CASSWLAGTGELFF,TGTGCCAGCAGTTGGCTAGCTGGCACCGGGGAGCTGTTTTTT
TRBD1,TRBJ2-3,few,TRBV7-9,CASRQGTDTQYF,TGTGCCAGCAGACAGGGGACAGATACGCAGTATTTT
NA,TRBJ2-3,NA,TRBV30,CAWSTGMSTDTQYF,TGTGCCTGGAGTACTGGGATGAGCACAGATACGCAGTATTTT
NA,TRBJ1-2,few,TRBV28,CASSLRPPTWGYTF,TGTGCCAGCAGTTTACGTCCTCCCACGTGGGGCTACACCTTC
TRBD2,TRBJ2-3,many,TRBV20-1,CSALRASGPSDTQYF,TGCAGTGCCCTTAGGGCTAGCGGGCCCTCAGATACGCAGTATTTT
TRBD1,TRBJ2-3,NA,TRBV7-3,CASSPGGGETDTQYF,TGTGCCAGCAGCCCAGGGGGCGGAGAGACAGATACGCAGTATTTT
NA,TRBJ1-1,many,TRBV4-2,CASSQEYRAFF,TGTGCCAGCAGCCAAGAATATAGGGCTTTCTTT
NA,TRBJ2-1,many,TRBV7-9,CASSPSPYNEQFF,TGTGCCAGCAGCCCTTCCCCCTACAATGAGCAGTTCTTC
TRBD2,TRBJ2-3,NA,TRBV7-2,CDSSPTGLASVDTQYF,TGTGACAGCAGCCCAACGGGACTAGCGTCGGTGGATACGCAGTATTTT
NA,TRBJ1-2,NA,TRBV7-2,CASTRRVYYGYTF,TGTGCCAGCACCCGCAGGGTCTACTATGGCTACACCTTC
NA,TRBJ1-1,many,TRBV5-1,CASSLQMNTEAFF,TGCGCCAGCAGCCTCCAGATGAACACTGAAGCTTTCTTT
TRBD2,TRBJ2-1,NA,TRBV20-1,CSAAHLRSGGANEQFF,TGCAGTGCTGCCCATCTTAGGAGCGGGGGGGCCAATGAGCAGTTCTTC
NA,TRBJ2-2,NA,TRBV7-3,CASSPTTGAGTGELFF,TGTGCCAGCAGTCCCACGACTGGTGCGGGGACCGGGGAGCTGTTTTTT
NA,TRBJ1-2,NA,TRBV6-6,CASSYGTRNYGYTF,TGTGCCAGCAGTTACGGGACAAGAAACTATGGCTACACCTTC
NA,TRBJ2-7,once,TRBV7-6,CASSSIPYEQYF,TGTGCCAGCAGCTCAATCCCCTACGAGCAGTACTTC
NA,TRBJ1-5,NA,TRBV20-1,CSASREHYSNQPQHF,TGCAGTGCTAGCCGGGAGCATTATAGCAATCAGCCCCAGCATTTT
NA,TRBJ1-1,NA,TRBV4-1,CASSHRQATEAFF,TGCGCCAGCAGCCATCGCCAGGCTACTGAAGCTTTCTTT
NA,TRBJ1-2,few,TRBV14,CASSQETAPNYGYTF,TGTGCCAGCAGCCAAGAGACAGCACCTAACTATGGCTACACCTTC
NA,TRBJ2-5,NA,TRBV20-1,CSAPGGPQETQYF,TGCAGTGCCCCCGGGGGGCCCCAAGAGACCCAGTACTTC
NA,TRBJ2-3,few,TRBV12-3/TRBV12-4,CASSLRDPGYTQYF,TGTGCCAGCAGTTTGAGGGACCCGGGGTATACGCAGTATTTT
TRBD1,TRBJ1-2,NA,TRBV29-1,CSVRDRGYGYTF,TGCAGCGTCCGGGACAGGGGCTATGGCTACACCTTC
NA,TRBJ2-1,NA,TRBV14,CASSPLGTLSFYNEQFF,TGTGCCAGCAGCCCCCTTGGGACACTGAGTTTCTACAATGAGCAGTTCTTC
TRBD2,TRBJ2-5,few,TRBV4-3,CASSREASGGETQYF,TGCGCCAGCAGCCGGGAGGCTAGCGGGGGAGAGACCCAGTACTTC
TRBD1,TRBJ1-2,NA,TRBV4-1,CASSQGQGKGYTF,TGCGCCAGCAGCCAGGGACAGGGAAAAGGCTACACCTTC
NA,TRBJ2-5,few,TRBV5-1,CASSLSPGAQETQYF,TGCGCCAGCAGCTTGTCACCAGGGGCCCAAGAGACCCAGTACTTC
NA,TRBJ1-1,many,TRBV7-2,CASSSDALNTEAFF,TGTGCCAGCAGCTCAGACGCGCTTAACACTGAAGCTTTCTTT
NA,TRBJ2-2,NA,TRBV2,CASKGTRGPGELFF,TGTGCCAGCAAGGGGACCAGAGGGCCCGGGGAGCTGTTTTTT
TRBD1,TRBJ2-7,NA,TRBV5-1,CASSWDREGAYEQYF,TGCGCCAGCAGCTGGGACAGGGAAGGAGCCTACGAGCAGTACTTC
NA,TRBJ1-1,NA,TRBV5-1,CASSSQGVGTEAFF,TGCGCCAGCAGCTCGCAGGGCGTTGGCACTGAAGCTTTCTTT
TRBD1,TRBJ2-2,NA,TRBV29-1,CSTGEGNTGELFF,TGCAGCACAGGGGAAGGGAACACCGGGGAGCTGTTTTTT
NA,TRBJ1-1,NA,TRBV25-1,CASSGQADKAFF,TGTGCCAGCAGTGGACAGGCAGATAAAGCTTTCTTT
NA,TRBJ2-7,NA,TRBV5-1,CASRFRDVQAYEQYF,TGCGCCAGCAGGTTCCGGGACGTCCAAGCCTACGAGCAGTACTTC
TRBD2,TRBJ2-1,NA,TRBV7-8,CASSLPGRDYNNEQFF,TGTGCCAGCAGCCTCCCAGGGAGGGACTACAACAATGAGCAGTTCTTC
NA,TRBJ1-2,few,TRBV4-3,CASSQDRGGKGSYGYTF,TGCGCCAGCAGCCAAGATAGGGGTGGCAAGGGGAGCTATGGCTACACCTTC
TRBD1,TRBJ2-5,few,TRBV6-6,CASSAWDRGETQYF,TGTGCCAGCAGTGCCTGGGACAGGGGGGAGACCCAGTACTTC
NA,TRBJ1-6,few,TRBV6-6,CASSPLRGGSSYNSPLHF,TGTGCCAGCAGCCCGCTCCGGGGGGGTAGCTCCTATAATTCACCCCTCCACTTT
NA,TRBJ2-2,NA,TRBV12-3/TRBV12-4,CASSPNRGAETGELFF,TGTGCCAGCAGCCCGAATAGGGGGGCGGAAACCGGGGAGCTGTTTTTT
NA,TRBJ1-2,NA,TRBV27,CASSLLVDTGYTF,TGTGCCAGCAGTTTGCTGGTGGACACTGGCTACACCTTC
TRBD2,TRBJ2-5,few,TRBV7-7,CASSLVLAGRETQYF,TGTGCTAGCAGCTTAGTACTAGCGGGGAGGGAGACCCAGTACTTC